This T cell receptor (beta chain) was recorded in a study of T cell responses to AZD1222 COVID-19 vaccine. Libraries were prepared by immunoSEQ multiplex PCR; TCRdb keeps only in-frame clonotypes and omits some of them. The sample carries fewer than 95,000 clones, more than 80% recorded once. Study observations and caveats: CD4 TCRs covered the whole spike, strongest at regions 160-218 and 743-854.

CDR1 is SEHNR and CDR2 is FQNEAQ in the germline V gene (reference sequence). V lost 11 bases, J lost 3 bases, and 6 bases stayed unmatched. The CDR3 totals 13 residues. Only one count was recorded for this clone. Its antigen is unidentified. The chain links TRBV7-9 to TRBJ2-2, with 7 positions matching TRBD1. The specimen was peripheral blood, collected on day 0 of AZD1222 vaccination. This receptor was taken from an adult in good health. The CDR3 spells CAATGSDTGELFF. DNA for the CDR3: TGTGCCGCGACAGGGTCCGACACCGGGGAGCTGTTTTTT.